This T cell receptor beta chain was recorded in a study of blood T cell repertoires in COVID-19. V lost 2 bases and J 1 base, leaving 14 bases between the germline ends. Germline assignment: CDR1 PRHDT and CDR2 FYEKMQ (reference sequence). CDR3 size: 17 residues. The assay was immunoSEQ multiplex PCR, and TCRdb's table has in-frame clones only and misses some. Among 200,000 to 250,000 clones, around 82% were seen once, and the ten largest hold around 3.1%. The sample was peripheral blood. This clonotype was obtained from a woman aged 25-40 years who had recovered from COVID-19. The genes are TRBV13 and TRBJ2-2; no reliable D call. The CDR3 nucleotides read TGTGCCAGCAGCTTAAGCCCTAATGCCTTGAACACCGGGGAGCTGTTTTTT. Amino acids: CASSLSPNALNTGELFF.